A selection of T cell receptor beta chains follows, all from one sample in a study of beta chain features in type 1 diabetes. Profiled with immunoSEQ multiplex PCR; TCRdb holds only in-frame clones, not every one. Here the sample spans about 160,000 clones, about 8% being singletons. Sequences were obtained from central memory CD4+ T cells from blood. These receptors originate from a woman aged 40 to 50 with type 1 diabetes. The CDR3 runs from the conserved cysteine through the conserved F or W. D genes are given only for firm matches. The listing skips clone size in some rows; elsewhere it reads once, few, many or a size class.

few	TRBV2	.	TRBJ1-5	TGTGCCAGCAGTGACGGACAGATTAGCAATCAGCCCCAGCATTTT	CASSDGQISNQPQHF
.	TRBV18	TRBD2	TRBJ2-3	TGTGCCAGCTCACCTTATGTGGCGGGACTAGCGGGCACAGATACGCAGTATTTT	CASSPYVAGLAGTDTQYF
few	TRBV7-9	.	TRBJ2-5	TGTGCCAGCACCGCGAGCGGGTCTCAAGAGACCCAGTACTTC	CASTASGSQETQYF
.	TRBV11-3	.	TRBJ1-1	TGTGCCAGCGGAATTCGGGGAGAAGCTTTCTTT	CASGIRGEAFF
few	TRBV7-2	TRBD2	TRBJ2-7	TGTGCCAGCAGCCCCGGGACTACCCAGGGCGAGCAGTACTTC	CASSPGTTQGEQYF
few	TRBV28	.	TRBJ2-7	TGTGCCAGCGTGGAAGGGGCAGGTGAATACGAGCAGTACTTC	CASVEGAGEYEQYF
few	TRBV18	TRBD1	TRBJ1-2	TGTGCCAGCTCACCATCAGGGGGCGCAGGCTATGGCTACACCTTC	CASSPSGGAGYGYTF
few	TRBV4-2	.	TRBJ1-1	TGTGCCATTCGTATTCAGGGCAGGGAAGACACTGAAGCTTTCTTT	CAIRIQGREDTEAFF
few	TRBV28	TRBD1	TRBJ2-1	TGTGCCAGCAGCTCACGGGACAGTCAATACAATGAGCAGTTCTTC	CASSSRDSQYNEQFF
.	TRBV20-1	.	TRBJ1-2	TGCAGTGGCCCGGAGGTTTATGGCTACACCTTC	CSGPEVYGYTF
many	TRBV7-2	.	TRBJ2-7	TGTGCCAGCTCTGATCGCCCTTCTCGAGACGAGCAGTACTTC	CASSDRPSRDEQYF
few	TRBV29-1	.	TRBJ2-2	TGCAGCGTTGGCCCCCGGGATACCACCGGGGAGCTGTTTTTT	CSVGPRDTTGELFF
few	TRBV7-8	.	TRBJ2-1	TGTGCCAGCAGCTCCAGGGGGACTGGATGGCAGTTCTTC	CASSSRGTGWQFF
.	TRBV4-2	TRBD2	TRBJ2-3	TGTGCCAGCAACCAAGGACTAGCGGGTTCTAGCACAGATACGCAGTATTTT	CASNQGLAGSSTDTQYF
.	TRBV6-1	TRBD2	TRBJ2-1	TGTGCCAGCAGTGTTTTAGCGGGGGCATACAATGAGCAGTTCTTC	CASSVLAGAYNEQFF
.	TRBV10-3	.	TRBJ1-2	TGTGCCATCAGTGACTCGGGCTATGGCTACACCTTC	CAISDSGYGYTF
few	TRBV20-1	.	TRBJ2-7	TGCAGTGCTAGTGGAGACTACGAGCAGTACTTC	CSASGDYEQYF
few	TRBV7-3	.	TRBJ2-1	TGTGCCAGCAGCTTTAGTAGAGGGGAGCAGTTCTTC	CASSFSRGEQFF
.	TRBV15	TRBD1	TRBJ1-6	TGTGCCACCAGCAAGGACAGGGCAAGTTTGAATTCACCCCTCCACTTT	CATSKDRASLNSPLHF
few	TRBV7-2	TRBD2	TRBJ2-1	TGTGCCAGCAGCAAGAGACTAGCGGGAGGGCACGATGAGCAGTTCTTC	CASSKRLAGGHDEQFF
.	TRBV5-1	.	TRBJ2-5	TGCGCCAGCGGTGACTACCTCGGGGGGACCCAGTACTTC	CASGDYLGGTQYF
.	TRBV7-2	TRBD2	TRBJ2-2	TGTGCCAGCAGCCTCCTGGGCGGGAGCGCCGGGGAGCTGTTTTTT	CASSLLGGSAGELFF
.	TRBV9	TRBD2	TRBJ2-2	TGTGCCAGCAGCGTAGCGGGACTAGGTATCGGGGAGCTGTTTTTT	CASSVAGLGIGELFF
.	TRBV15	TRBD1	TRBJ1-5	TGTGCCACCAGCAGAGAGGACAGGAATCAGCCCCAGCATTTT	CATSREDRNQPQHF
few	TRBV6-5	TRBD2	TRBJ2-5	TGTGCCAGCAGTACGGGGGGGGGTCGAAAGACCCAGTACTTC	CASSTGGGRKTQYF
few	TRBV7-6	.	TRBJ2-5	TGTGCCAGCAGCTTAACGGGACACTACCAAGAGACCCAGTACTTC	CASSLTGHYQETQYF
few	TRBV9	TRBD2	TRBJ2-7	TGTGCCAGCAGCGTAGTGGCGGGAGGATCGAGGGAGCAGTACTTC	CASSVVAGGSREQYF
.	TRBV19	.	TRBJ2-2	TGTGCCAGTAGTATAATCGACACCGGGGAGCTGTTTTTT	CASSIIDTGELFF
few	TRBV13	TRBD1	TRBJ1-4	TGTGCCAGCAGCCCGCGGACAGGATTAAATGAAAAACTGTTTTTT	CASSPRTGLNEKLFF
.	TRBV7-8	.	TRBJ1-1	TGTGCCAGCAGCTTAGCGATCTCCTCAGGGACTGAAGCTTTCTTT	CASSLAISSGTEAFF
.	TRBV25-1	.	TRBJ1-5	TGTGCCAGCAGTGAAGCTGGGTGGGGGGGCAATCAGCCCCAGCATTTT	CASSEAGWGGNQPQHF
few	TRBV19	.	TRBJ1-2	TGTGCCAGTAGACCAACAGGGACCTATGGCTACACCTTC	CASRPTGTYGYTF
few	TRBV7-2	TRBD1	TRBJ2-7	TGTGCCAGCAGCTTACAACAGGGGGGTGTCAACGAGCAGTACTTC	CASSLQQGGVNEQYF
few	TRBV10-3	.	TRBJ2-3	TGTGCCACGCTAACAGGGACGGACATGAATACGCAGTATTTT	CATLTGTDMNTQYF
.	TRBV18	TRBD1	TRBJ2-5	TGTGCCAGCTCATCGACAGGGTTTGTTGGAGAGACCCAGTACTTC	CASSSTGFVGETQYF
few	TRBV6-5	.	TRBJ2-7	TGTGCCAGCAGTTCTTCCCGAGGGGAGCAGTACTTC	CASSSSRGEQYF
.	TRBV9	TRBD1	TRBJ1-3	TGTGCCAGCAGCGTTTCCTCGACAGGGTACCAGGACACCATATATTTT	CASSVSSTGYQDTIYF
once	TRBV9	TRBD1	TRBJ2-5	TGTGCCAGCGGAAACAGGGGGGATGAGACCCAGTACTTC	CASGNRGDETQYF
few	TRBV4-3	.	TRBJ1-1	TGCGCCAGCAGCCGGTCCGGGAACACTGAAGCTTTCTTT	CASSRSGNTEAFF
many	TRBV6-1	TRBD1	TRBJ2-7	TGTGCCAGCAGATACAGGGGTAACTCCTACGAGCAGTACTTC	CASRYRGNSYEQYF
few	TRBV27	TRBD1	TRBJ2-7	TGTGCCAGCAGTCCGGGACAGGGAGGCGAGCAGTACTTC	CASSPGQGGEQYF